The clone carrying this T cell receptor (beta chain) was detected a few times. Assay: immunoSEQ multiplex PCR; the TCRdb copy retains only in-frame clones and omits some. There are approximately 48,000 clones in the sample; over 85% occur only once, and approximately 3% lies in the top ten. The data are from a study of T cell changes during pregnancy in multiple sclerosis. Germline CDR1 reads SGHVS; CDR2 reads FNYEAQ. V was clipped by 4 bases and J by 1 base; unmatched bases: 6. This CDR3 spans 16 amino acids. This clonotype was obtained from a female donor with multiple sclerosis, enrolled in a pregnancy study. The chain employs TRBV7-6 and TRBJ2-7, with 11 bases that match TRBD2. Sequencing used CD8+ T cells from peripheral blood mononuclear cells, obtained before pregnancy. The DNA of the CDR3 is TGTGCCAGCAGCTCGCAACTAGCGGGGGAATCCTACGAGCAGTACTTC. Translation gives CASSSQLAGESYEQYF.